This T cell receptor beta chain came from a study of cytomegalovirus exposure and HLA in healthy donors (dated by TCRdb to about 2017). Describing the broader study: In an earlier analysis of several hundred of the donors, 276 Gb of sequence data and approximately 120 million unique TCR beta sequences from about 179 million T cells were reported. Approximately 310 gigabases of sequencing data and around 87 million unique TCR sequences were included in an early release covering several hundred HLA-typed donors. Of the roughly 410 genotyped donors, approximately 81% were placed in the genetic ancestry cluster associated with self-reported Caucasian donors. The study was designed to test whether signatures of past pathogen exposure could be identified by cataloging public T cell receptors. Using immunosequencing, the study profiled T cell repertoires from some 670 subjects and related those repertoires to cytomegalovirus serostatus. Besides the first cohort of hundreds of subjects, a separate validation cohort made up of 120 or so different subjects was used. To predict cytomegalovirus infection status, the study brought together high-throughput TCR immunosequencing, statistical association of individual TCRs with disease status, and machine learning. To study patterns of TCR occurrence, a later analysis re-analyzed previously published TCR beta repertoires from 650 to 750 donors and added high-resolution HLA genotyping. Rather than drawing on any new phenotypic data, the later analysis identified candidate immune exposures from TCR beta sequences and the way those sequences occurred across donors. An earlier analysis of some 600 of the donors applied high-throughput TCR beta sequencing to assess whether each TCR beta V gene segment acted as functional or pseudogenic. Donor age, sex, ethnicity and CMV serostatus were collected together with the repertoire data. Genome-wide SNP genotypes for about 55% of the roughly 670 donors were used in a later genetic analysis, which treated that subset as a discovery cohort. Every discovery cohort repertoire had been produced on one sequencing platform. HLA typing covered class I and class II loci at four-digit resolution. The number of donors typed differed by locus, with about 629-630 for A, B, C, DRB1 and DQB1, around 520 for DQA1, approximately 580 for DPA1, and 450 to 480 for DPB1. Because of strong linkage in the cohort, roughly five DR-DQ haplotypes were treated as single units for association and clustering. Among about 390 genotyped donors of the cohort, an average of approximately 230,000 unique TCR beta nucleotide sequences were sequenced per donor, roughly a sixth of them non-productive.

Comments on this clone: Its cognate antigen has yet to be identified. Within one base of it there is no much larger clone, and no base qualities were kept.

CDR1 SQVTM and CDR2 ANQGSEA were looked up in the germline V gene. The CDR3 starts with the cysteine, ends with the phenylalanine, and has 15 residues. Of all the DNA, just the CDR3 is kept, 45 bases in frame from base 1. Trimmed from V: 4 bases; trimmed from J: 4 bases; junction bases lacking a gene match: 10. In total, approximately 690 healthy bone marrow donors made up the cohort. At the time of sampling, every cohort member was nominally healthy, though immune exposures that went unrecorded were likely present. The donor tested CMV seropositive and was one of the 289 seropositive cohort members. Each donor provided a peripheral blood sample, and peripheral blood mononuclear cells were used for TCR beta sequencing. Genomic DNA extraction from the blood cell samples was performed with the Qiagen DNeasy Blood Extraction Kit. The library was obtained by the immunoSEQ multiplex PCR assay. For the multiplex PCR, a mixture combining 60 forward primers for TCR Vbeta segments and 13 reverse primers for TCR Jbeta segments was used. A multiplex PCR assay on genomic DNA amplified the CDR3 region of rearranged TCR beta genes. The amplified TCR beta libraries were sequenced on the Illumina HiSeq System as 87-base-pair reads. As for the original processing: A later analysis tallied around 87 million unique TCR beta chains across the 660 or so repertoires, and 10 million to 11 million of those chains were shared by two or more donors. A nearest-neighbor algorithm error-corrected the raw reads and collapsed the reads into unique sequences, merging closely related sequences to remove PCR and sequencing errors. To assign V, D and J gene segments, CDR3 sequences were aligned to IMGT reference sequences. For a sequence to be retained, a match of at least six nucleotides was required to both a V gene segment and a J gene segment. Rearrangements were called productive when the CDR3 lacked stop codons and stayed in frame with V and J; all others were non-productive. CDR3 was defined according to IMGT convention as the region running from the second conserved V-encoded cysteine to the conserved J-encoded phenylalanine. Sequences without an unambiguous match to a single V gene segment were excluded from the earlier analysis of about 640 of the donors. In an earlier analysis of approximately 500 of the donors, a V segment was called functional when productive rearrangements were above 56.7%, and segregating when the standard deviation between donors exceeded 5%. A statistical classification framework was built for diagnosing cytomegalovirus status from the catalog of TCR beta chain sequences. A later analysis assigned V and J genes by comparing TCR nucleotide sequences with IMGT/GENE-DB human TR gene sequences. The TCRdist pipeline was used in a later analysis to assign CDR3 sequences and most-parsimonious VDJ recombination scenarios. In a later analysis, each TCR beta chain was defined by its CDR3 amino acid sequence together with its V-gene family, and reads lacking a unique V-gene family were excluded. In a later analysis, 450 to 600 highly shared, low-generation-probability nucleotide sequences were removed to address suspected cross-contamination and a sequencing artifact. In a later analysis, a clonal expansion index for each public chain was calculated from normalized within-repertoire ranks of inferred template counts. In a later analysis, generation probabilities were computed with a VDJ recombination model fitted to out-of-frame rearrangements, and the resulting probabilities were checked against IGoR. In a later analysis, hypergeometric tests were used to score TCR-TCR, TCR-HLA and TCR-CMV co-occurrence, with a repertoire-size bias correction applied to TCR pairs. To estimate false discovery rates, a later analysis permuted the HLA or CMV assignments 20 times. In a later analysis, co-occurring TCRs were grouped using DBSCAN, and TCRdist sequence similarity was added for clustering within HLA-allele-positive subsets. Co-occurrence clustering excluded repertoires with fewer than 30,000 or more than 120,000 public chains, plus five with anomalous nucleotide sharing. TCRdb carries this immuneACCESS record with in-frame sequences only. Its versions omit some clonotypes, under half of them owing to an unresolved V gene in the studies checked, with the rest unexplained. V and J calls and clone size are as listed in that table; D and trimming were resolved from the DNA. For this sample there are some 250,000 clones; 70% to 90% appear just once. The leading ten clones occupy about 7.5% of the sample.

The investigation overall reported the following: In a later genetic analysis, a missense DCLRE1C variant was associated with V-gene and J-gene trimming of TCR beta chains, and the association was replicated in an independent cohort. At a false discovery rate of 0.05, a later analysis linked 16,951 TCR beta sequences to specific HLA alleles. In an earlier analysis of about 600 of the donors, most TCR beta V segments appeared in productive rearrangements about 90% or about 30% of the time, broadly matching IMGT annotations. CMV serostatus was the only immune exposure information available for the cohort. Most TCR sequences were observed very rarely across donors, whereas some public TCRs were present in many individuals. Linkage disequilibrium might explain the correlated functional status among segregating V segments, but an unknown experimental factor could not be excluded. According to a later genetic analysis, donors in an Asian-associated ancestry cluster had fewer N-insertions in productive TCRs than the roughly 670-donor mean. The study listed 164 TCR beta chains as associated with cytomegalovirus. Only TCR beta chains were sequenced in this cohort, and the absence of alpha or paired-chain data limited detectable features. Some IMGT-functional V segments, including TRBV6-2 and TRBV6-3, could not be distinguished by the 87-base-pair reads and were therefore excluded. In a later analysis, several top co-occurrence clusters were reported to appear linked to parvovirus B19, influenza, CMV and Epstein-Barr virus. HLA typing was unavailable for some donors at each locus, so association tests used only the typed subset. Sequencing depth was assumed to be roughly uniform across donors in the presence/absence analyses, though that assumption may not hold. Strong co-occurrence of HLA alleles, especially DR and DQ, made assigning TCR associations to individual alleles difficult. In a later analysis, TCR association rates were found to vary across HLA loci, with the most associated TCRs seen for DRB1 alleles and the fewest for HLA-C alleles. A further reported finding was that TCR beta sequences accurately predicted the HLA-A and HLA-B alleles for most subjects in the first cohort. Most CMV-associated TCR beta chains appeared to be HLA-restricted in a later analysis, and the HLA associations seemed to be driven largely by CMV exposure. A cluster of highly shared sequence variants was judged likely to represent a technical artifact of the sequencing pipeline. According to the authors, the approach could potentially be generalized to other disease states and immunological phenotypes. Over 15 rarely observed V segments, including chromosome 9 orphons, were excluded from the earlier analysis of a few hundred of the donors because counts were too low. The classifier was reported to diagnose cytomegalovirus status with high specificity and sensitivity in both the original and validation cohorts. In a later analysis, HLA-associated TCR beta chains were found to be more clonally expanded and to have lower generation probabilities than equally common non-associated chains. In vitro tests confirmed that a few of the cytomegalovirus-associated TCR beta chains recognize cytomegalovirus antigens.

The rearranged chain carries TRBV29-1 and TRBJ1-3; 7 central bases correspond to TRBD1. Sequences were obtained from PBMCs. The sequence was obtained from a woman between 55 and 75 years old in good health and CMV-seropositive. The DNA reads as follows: TGCAGCGTTGTGGGGAGACCGGGACAGGGAAACACCATATATTTT. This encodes CSVVGRPGQGNTIYF.